The rows below give T cell receptor beta chains drawn from one sample of a study of graft-versus-host responses after intestinal transplantation. Using immunoSEQ multiplex PCR, the repertoire was profiled, and TCRdb retains in-frame clones only, with some absent. The sample lists around 30,000 clones; approximately 80% were seen once. The specimen comprised ileum tissue, sampled 98 days after intestinal transplantation. These receptors all stem from a human patient who received an intestinal transplant, so some T cells may come from the graft donor. CDR3s include the opening cysteine and the closing phenylalanine or tryptophan. The D gene is left open where the match is weak.

V gene,J gene,D gene,CDR3 DNA,CDR3 protein
TRBV4-1,TRBJ1-4,NA,TGCGCCAGCAGCCAAGTTCCGGCCGGGGGTGGGAGTGAAAAACTGTTTTTT,CASSQVPAGGGSEKLFF
TRBV28,TRBJ1-5,TRBD1,TGTGCCGGGTCGGACAGGGTCATCCAACCCCAGCATTTT,CAGSDRVIQPQHF
TRBV9,TRBJ1-3,TRBD1,TGTGCCAGCAGCGTCCGGGGGTCGGAGGGGGCGACCTCCGGAAACACCATATATTTT,CASSVRGSEGATSGNTIYF
TRBV13,TRBJ1-6,NA,TGTGCCAGCAGCCGTAGGGACAATTCTATCTCCTATAATTCACCCCTCCACTTT,CASSRRDNSISYNSPLHF
TRBV27,TRBJ2-7,TRBD2,TGTGCCAGCAGTTTATTAGCGGGGCTCGAGCAGTACTTC,CASSLLAGLEQYF
TRBV2,TRBJ2-7,NA,TGTGCCAGCAGTGAACGAAACGAGCAGTACTTC,CASSERNEQYF
TRBV7-9,TRBJ1-4,TRBD1,TGTGCCAGCAGCTTCGCACTACAGGGGGAGGATGAAAAACTGTTTTTT,CASSFALQGEDEKLFF
TRBV4-1,TRBJ1-1,NA,TGCGCCAGCAGCCAGGATGACGGGCCCGACACTGAAGCTTTCTTT,CASSQDDGPDTEAFF
TRBV10-3,TRBJ1-2,TRBD1,TGTGCCATCACCAGGGGGGGACCCTATGGCTACACCTTC,CAITRGGPYGYTF
TRBV10-3,TRBJ2-7,NA,TGTGCCATCAGTGAGTCATGGAGTGGTCCGAGCTACGAGCAGTACTTC,CAISESWSGPSYEQYF